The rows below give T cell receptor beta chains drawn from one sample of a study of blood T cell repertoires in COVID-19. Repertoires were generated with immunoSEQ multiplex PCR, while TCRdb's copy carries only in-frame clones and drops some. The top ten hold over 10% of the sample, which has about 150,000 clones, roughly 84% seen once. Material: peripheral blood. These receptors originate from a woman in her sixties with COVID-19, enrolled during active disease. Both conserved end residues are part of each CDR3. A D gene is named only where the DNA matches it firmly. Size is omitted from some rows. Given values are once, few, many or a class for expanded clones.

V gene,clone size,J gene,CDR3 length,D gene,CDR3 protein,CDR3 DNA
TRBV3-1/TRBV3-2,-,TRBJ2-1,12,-,CASSQARYEQFF,TGTGCCAGCAGCCAAGCGAGGTATGAGCAGTTCTTC
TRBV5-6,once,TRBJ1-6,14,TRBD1,CASSLRQGGSPLHF,TGTGCCAGCAGCTTGAGACAGGGCGGGTCACCCCTCCACTTT
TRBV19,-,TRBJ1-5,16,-,CASSIDGGTGNQPQHF,TGTGCCAGTAGTATAGATGGGGGGACGGGCAATCAGCCCCAGCATTTT
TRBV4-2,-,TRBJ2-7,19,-,CASSQEAPKGRAGNYEQYF,TGTGCCAGCAGCCAAGAGGCGCCGAAGGGCAGGGCAGGTAACTACGAGCAGTACTTC
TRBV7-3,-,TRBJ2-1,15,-,CASSLDLQGRNEQFF,TGTGCCAGCAGCTTAGACTTACAGGGAAGGAATGAGCAGTTCTTC
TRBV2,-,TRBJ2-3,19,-,CASSFTGKEGRIAPDAQYF,TGTGCCAGCAGTTTCACAGGGAAAGAAGGTCGTATTGCCCCCGATGCGCAGTATTTT
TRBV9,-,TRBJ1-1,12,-,CASSAPRVEAFF,TGTGCCAGCAGCGCACCCAGGGTTGAAGCTTTCTTT
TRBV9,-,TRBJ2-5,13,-,CASKGQSRETQYF,TGTGCCAGCAAAGGACAGTCCCGAGAGACCCAGTACTTC
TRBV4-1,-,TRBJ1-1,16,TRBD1,CASSQDPPTGWSEAFF,TGCGCCAGCAGCCAAGATCCCCCGACAGGGTGGTCTGAAGCTTTCTTT
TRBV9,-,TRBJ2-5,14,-,CASSSSGGPETQYF,TGTGCCAGCAGCTCCAGTGGGGGCCCCGAGACCCAGTACTTC
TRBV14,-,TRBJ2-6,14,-,CASSHLGGANVLTF,TGTGCCAGCAGCCATCTCGGGGGGGCCAACGTCCTGACTTTC
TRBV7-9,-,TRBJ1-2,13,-,CASSLDTLLGYTF,TGTGCCAGCAGCTTAGACACCCTCTTGGGCTACACCTTC
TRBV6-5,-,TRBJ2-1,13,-,CASAIRTQLVQFF,TGTGCCAGCGCGATCCGAACTCAACTAGTGCAGTTCTTC
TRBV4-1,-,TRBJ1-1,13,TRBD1,CASSQEGTAEAFF,TGCGCCAGCAGCCAAGAAGGGACAGCTGAAGCTTTCTTT
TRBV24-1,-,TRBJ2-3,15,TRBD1,CATSDRGLATDTQYF,TGTGCCACCAGTGACAGGGGGCTCGCCACAGATACGCAGTATTTT
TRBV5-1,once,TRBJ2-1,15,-,CASSYPRGTYNEQFF,TGCGCCAGCAGCTACCCCCGGGGAACCTACAATGAGCAGTTCTTC
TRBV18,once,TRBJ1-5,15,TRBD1,CASSPDRVVNQPQHF,TGTGCCAGCTCGCCGGACAGGGTGGTTAATCAGCCCCAGCATTTT
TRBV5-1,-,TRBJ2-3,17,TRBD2,CASSPGLAGGRTDTQYF,TGCGCCAGCAGCCCCGGACTAGCGGGGGGCCGCACAGATACGCAGTATTTT
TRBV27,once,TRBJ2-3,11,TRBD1,CASATGLAQYF,TGTGCCAGCGCGACAGGGCTAGCGCAGTATTTT
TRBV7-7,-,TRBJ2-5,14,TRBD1,CASSQNRGKETQYF,TGTGCTAGCAGCCAAAACAGGGGGAAAGAGACCCAGTACTTC
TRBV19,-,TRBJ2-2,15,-,CASSPWGPGTGELFF,TGTGCCAGTAGTCCCTGGGGGCCGGGGACCGGGGAGCTGTTTTTT
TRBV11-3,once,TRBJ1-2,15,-,CASSLGPPGNYGYTF,TGTGCCAGCAGCTTAGGTCCTCCGGGGAACTATGGCTACACCTTC
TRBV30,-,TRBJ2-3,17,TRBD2,CAWSSSGRYGPTDTQYF,TGTGCCTGGAGTTCTAGCGGGAGGTACGGCCCCACAGATACGCAGTATTTT
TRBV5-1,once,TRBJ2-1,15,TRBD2,CASSSVAGGPNEQFF,TGCGCCAGCAGCTCCGTAGCGGGGGGGCCCAATGAGCAGTTCTTC
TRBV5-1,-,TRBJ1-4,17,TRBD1,CASSRPGTDPTNEKLFF,TGCGCCAGCAGCAGACCCGGGACAGACCCAACTAATGAAAAACTGTTTTTT
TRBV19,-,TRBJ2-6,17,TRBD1,CASSIGVGTAGANVLTF,TGTGCCAGTAGTATTGGCGTCGGGACAGCTGGGGCCAACGTCCTGACTTTC
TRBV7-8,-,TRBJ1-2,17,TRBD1,CASSLVYQGADNYGYTF,TGTGCCAGCAGCTTAGTATATCAGGGGGCCGATAACTATGGCTACACCTTC
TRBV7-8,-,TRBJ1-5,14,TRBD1,CASSSNRGSQPQHF,TGTGCCAGCAGCTCCAACAGGGGGAGTCAGCCCCAGCATTTT
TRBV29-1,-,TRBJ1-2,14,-,CAGAGVIANYGYTF,TGCGCGGGGGCGGGGGTCATAGCTAACTATGGCTACACCTTC
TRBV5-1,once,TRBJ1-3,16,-,CASSPNPGATGNTIYF,TGCGCCAGCAGCCCGAACCCGGGTGCAACTGGAAACACCATATATTTT
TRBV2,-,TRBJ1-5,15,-,CASSLRDLDGQPQHF,TGTGCCAGCAGTCTCAGGGATTTGGATGGTCAGCCCCAGCATTTT
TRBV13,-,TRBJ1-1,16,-,CASSARLRNMNTEAFF,TGTGCCAGCAGCGCCCGATTAAGAAACATGAACACTGAAGCTTTCTTT
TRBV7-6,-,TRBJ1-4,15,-,CASSPLFGTNEKLFF,TGTGCCAGCAGCCCCCTCTTCGGAACTAATGAAAAACTGTTTTTT
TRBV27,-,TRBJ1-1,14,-,CASSFRLMNTEAFF,TGTGCCAGCAGTTTCAGGTTAATGAACACTGAAGCTTTCTTT
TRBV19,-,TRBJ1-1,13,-,CAAWQTGNTEAFF,TGTGCAGCGTGGCAGACGGGAAACACTGAAGCTTTCTTT
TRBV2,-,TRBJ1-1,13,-,CASSEESVRAAFF,TGTGCCAGCAGTGAAGAGAGCGTCAGGGCAGCTTTCTTT
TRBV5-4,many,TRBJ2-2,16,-,CASSLAGGPNTGELFF,TGTGCCAGCAGCTTGGCCGGGGGGCCGAACACCGGGGAGCTGTTTTTT
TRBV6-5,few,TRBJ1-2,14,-,CASGKTDGLYGYTF,TGTGCCTCCGGGAAGACGGACGGGTTATATGGCTACACCTTC
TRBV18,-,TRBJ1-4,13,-,CATRLAVREKLFF,TGTGCCACCCGTTTAGCGGTGAGGGAAAAACTGTTTTTT
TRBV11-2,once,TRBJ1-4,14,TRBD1,CASSSGTGFEKLFF,TGTGCCAGCAGCTCCGGGACAGGGTTTGAAAAACTGTTTTTT
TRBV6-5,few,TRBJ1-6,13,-,CASRPRGGSPLHF,TGTGCCAGCAGGCCCCGTGGAGGATCACCCCTCCACTTT
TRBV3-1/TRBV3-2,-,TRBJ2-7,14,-,CASRPGLTLGEQYF,TGTGCCAGCAGACCGGGACTGACCTTGGGTGAGCAGTACTTC
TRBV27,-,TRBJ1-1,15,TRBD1,CASSFRTGLNTEAFF,TGTGCCAGCAGTTTCCGGACAGGTTTGAACACTGAAGCTTTCTTT
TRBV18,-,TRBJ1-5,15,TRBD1,CASSLTGDSNQPQHF,TGTGCCAGCTCACTGACAGGGGATAGCAATCAGCCCCAGCATTTT
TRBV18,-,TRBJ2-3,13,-,CASSVAAANTQYF,TGTGCCAGCTCAGTTGCGGCTGCAAATACGCAGTATTTT
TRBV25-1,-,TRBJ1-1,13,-,CASSDRGNTEAFF,TGTGCCAGCAGTGACCGGGGGAACACTGAAGCTTTCTTT
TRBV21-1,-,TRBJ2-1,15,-,CASSKVLAVYNEQFF,TGTGCCAGCAGCAAGGTACTAGCGGTCTACAATGAGCAGTTCTTC
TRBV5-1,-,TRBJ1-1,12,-,CASSTGQREAFF,TGCGCCAGCAGCACTGGACAGAGAGAAGCTTTCTTT
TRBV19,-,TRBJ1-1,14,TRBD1,CASSARQGDTEAFF,TGTGCCAGTAGTGCGCGACAGGGGGACACTGAAGCTTTCTTT
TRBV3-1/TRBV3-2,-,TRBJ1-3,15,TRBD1,CASSIGQGAGNTIYF,TGTGCCAGCAGCATTGGACAGGGGGCTGGAAACACCATATATTTT
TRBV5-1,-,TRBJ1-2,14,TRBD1,CASSIGTGAPGYTF,TGCGCCAGCAGCATAGGGACAGGGGCTCCTGGCTACACCTTC
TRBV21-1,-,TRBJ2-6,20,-,CASSMASIAGDLSGANVLTF,TGTGCCAGCAGCATGGCCTCGATAGCGGGAGACCTCTCTGGGGCCAACGTCCTGACTTTC
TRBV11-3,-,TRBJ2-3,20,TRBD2,CASSLEGLAGFSPSTDTQYF,TGTGCCAGCAGCTTAGAGGGACTAGCGGGATTTAGCCCTAGCACAGATACGCAGTATTTT
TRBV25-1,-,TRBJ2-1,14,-,CASVRGVSYNEQFF,TGTGCCAGCGTCAGGGGGGTTTCCTACAATGAGCAGTTCTTC
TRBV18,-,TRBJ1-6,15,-,CASSAGQLGISPLHF,TGTGCCAGCTCAGCGGGGCAGTTGGGGATTTCACCCCTCCACTTT
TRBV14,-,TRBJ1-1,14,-,CASSPYLGGTEAFF,TGTGCCAGCAGCCCATACTTGGGAGGTACTGAAGCTTTCTTT
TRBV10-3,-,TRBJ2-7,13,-,CAISEANFYEQYF,TGTGCCATCAGTGAGGCTAATTTCTACGAGCAGTACTTC
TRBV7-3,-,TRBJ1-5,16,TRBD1,CASSLTGQVGNQPQHF,TGTGCCAGCAGCTTAACTGGACAGGTTGGGAATCAGCCCCAGCATTTT
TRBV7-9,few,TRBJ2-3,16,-,CASSLASGPSTDTQYF,TGTGCCAGCAGCTTAGCGAGCGGGCCTAGCACAGATACGCAGTATTTT
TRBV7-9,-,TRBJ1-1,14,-,CASSLIGAHTEAFF,TGTGCCAGCAGCTTAATAGGGGCGCACACTGAAGCTTTCTTT